Reported below is one TCR beta chain. The specificity of this receptor is unknown. No much larger clonotype is one base removed from it; base qualities were not supplied. This record comes from a study of T cell changes during pregnancy in multiple sclerosis (dated by TCRdb to 2018 to 2020). Background on the whole study: In women with multiple sclerosis, the researchers looked at how the T cell repertoire shifted as pregnancy progressed.

CDR1 GTSNPN and CDR2 SVGIG are derived from the germline V gene (reference sequence). The CDR3 numbers 14 residues from cysteine through phenylalanine. Only CDR3 DNA remains: 42 bases, in frame from the first base. V drops 3 bases and J drops 3 bases, leaving 14 bases in between. Library preparation was by the immunoSEQ multiplex PCR assay. TCRdb took this table from immuneACCESS and kept in-frame rearrangements with V and J called. Such tables lack part of the clones; where checked against another copy, unresolved V genes explain under half of the gap, and the rest is unexplained. For this sample the table gives 45,000 to 50,000 clones, of which around nine tenths were detected only once. The ten largest clones add up to roughly 0.34% of the sample.

This sequence uses TRBV30 and TRBJ1-1; a tentative D call is TRBD1 (6 bases match). This clonotype originated in a female donor in good health, enrolled as a control in a pregnancy study. The source material was CD4+ T cells from peripheral blood mononuclear cells, sampled in the second trimester of pregnancy. The sequenced DNA is TGTGCCTGGAGGACAGGTAGGGGAGACACTGAAGCTTTCTTT. It is translated as CAWRTGRGDTEAFF.